The rows below give T cell receptor beta chains drawn from one sample of a study of cytomegalovirus exposure and HLA in healthy donors. Produced via immunoSEQ multiplex PCR; TCRdb's table is partial and in-frame only. The table has roughly 200,000 clones, under 9.5% seen once; the top ten hold over 1%. Sample: PBMCs. These TCRs come from a woman aged 30 to 39 in good health and CMV-seropositive. CDR3s leave out the opening cysteine and the closing phenylalanine or tryptophan.

v_gene,CDR3aa
TRBV5-1,ASSLSTGGSTGELF
TRBV2,ASSERAGGIYGYT
TRBV5-6,ASSRRTGTKGYT
TRBV30,ACLAGQHNEQF
TRBV19,ASSVRTSGQGPIQY
TRBV11-1,ASSLRGGQGATEAF
TRBV2,ASNQRQANNEKLF
TRBV2,ASSDRGVVYEQY
TRBV4-2,ASSQEAIPSGRANTGELF
TRBV19,ASSIFTGYGNTIY
TRBV12-5,ASGLRGDSQHQH
TRBV18,ASSPYPAGGPSNEQF
TRBV29-1,SVEPATAGANVLT
TRBV5-6,ASSSSGTSVSGELF
TRBV5-5,ASSSGQGGVYTGELF
TRBV5-1,ASSRRGGGPRTGELF
TRBV4-1,ASSQDPRPSLEQY
TRBV5-1,ASSLERASTDTQY
TRBV7-2,ASSPPGVRYQETQY
TRBV5-1,ASSPGTVRGYEQY
TRBV2,ASKRQGNYGYT
TRBV7-9,ASSLRDINEKLF
TRBV18,ASSPQGLREKLF
TRBV18,ASSPGTANTEAF
TRBV4-2,ASSQDRGTQY
TRBV19,ASGFGANFYEQY
TRBV27,ASSLYYDPGDEAF
TRBV4-1,ASSQEAPGLALQETQY
TRBV6-5,ASSYPGSYNEQF
TRBV6-5,ASSADIRYGYT
TRBV6-5,ASSYSGGELYEQY
TRBV5-1,ASSLDTFSQSQH
TRBV5-6,ASSLELEETQY
TRBV27,ASSRRLAGIEYNEQF
TRBV6-1,ASSEGGAPFSNQPQH
TRBV5-1,ASSDRDRANYGYT
TRBV18,ASSPPRDNSPLH
TRBV11-2,ASSSDRGRSYEQF
TRBV21-1,ASSKGWETPSTDTQY
TRBV5-1,ASRGQPVSNYGYT
TRBV2,ASSESGVGF
TRBV5-1,ASSLDRGRTDTQY
TRBV6-5,ASSYDENYGYT
TRBV5-1,ASSGLAVGAGELF
TRBV7-9,ASSSDRDGVNTEAF
TRBV11-2,ASSLDFSRTDTQY